This T cell receptor (beta chain) appears in the sequencing data of a study of response to subunit inactivated influenza vaccine. Study results and limitations: The study's authors posited that every seasonal influenza vaccination enlists few new T cells.

The V end lost 2 bases, the J end lost 10 bases, and 15 bases lay between the germline ends. The CDR3 covers 14 residues. In germline, CDR1 is SGHAT, CDR2 FQNNGV. In TCRdb, the RT-PCR reads were re-called with MiXCR into one record per CDR3 protein. The repertoire holds roughly 500,000 distinct CDR3 sequences, with roughly 23% as singletons. On this clonotype itself: The antigen remains undetermined.

These same records also appear under a second study, on T cells expressing NK-cell markers. This second report adds: Template switching by 5'RACE with UMIs generated the TCR beta cDNA. Several experiments added an anti-gamma-delta TCR antibody to sort only alpha-beta TCR T cells.

V gene TRBV11-2 combines with J gene TRBJ2-1; a possible D gene is TRBD1 (5 bases). The TCR was taken from a man aged 50 or older who received an inactivated influenza vaccine. The sample here was CD4+ T cells sorted from PBMCs, taken 11 to 12 days after vaccination. In DNA, the CDR3 is TGTGCCAGCAGCTTACAATACCGGCGGACAGAGCAGTTCTTC. Amino acid sequence: CASSLQYRRTEQFF.